These 13 T cell receptor beta chains share one sample of origin, sequenced in a study. MiXCR, applied by TCRdb to the 5' RACE reads, yields one record per CDR3 protein. The sample lists over 40,000 distinct CDR3 sequences; roughly a fifth were seen once. Cells sorted as Tregs were CD4+, CD25+ and CD127-/low. The sample consisted of Tregs sorted from blood. The receptors shown here come from a female donor with breast cancer.

On this clonotype: A much more abundant neighbour one base away suggests this may be a read error. Here the CDR3 omits its conserved ending phenylalanine or tryptophan, so a read error is the likely source. This chain joins TRBV29-1 and TRBJ1-1; TRBD1 might be the D (6 bases). Between the trimmed V and J ends, which lost 6 bases and 10 bases, there was a span of 12 bases. CDR3 length equals 10 residues. From germline, CDR1 is SQVTM and CDR2 ANQGSEA. The DNA for the CDR3 is TGCAGCGTAATACAGGGCCGAGCTTTCTCT. It yields the protein CSVIQGRAFS.

This clonotype was detected ten times or more. This sequence joins TRBV27 and TRBJ2-6; a possible D gene is TRBD1 (6 bases). V lost 5 bases and J lost 1, with 9 bases in between. Germline V gene sequence: CDR1 MNHEY, CDR2 SMNVEV (reference sequence). This CDR3 region has 15 residues. As DNA, the CDR3 is TGTGCCAGCAGTCCCGACAGGTCTGGGGCCAACGTCCTGACTTTC. Translated, it gives CASSPDRSGANVLTF.

Remarks on this clonotype: With a much larger clone just one base away, this may be a read error. The genes are TRBV20-1 and TRBJ2-1; possibly TRBD1 for D (6 bases). Per the germline V gene, CDR1 is DFQATT and CDR2 is SNEGSKA (reference sequence). The CDR3 has 14 amino acids. CDR3 bases: TGCAGTTCTAGACAAATACAGGGCTACAATGAGCAGTTCTTC. It encodes CSSRQIQGYNEQFF.

The rearrangement joins TRBV5-1 to TRBJ1-2; D is uncertain. Germline-derived CDR1 and CDR2 are SGHRS and YFSETQ. The CDR3 contains 12 residues. V lost 3 bases and J lost 8, with 11 bases in between. The CDR3 protein is CASSSGSLGYTF. The CDR3 DNA is TGCGCCAGCAGCTCAGGTTCTCTGGGCTACACCTTC.

A remark on this clonotype: The conserved closing phenylalanine or tryptophan is absent in this CDR3, likely reflecting a read error. The chain uses TRBV7-8 and TRBJ2-6; D uncertain. The ends were cut back, 3 bases at V and 2 bases at J, with 5 bases in the middle. The germline V gene has CDR1 SGHVS and CDR2 FQNEAQ. This CDR3 is built from 14 residues. CDR3 region: CASSLNTGANVLTS. Written as DNA, the CDR3 is TGTGCCAGCAGCTTGAATACTGGGGCCAACGTCCTGACTTCC.

The rearrangement joins TRBV6-1 to TRBJ2-3; 7 nucleotides agree with TRBD2. CDR1 is MNHNS, CDR2 SASEGT, per germline. This CDR3 has 13 amino acids. The V and J ends lost 5 bases and 1 base, in that order; junction bases with no gene match: 0. The CDR3 is CASSRGGTDTQYF. In nucleotides, the CDR3 is TGTGCCAGCAGTCGGGGGGGCACAGATACGCAGTATTTT.

There are many counts of this clonotype. The chain couples TRBV7-9 to TRBJ2-5; TRBD2 might be the D (6 bases). In germline, CDR1 is SEHNR, CDR2 FQNEAQ (reference sequence). Deletions cut 5 bases from V and 7 bases from J, with 8 bases between. The CDR3 runs 11 residues. This CDR3 is CASSPGGTQYF. Here the CDR3 DNA reads TGTGCCAGCAGCCCCGGGGGGACCCAGTACTTC.

Many counts were recorded for this clonotype. The rearrangement joins TRBV5-4 to TRBJ1-2; 8 nucleotides agree with TRBD1. Trimming took 4 bases from V and 7 from J; bases not matched to a gene: 3. The length of the CDR3 is 12 residues. Germline CDR1 SGHNT, CDR2 YYREEE (reference sequence). Written as DNA, the CDR3 is TGTGCCAGCAGCAAGGACAGGGTTGGCTACACCTTC. Amino acid sequence: CASSKDRVGYTF.

This chain joins TRBV6-1 and TRBJ1-4; unclear D gene. Trimming stripped 5 bases from V and 3 bases from J, with 13 bases between. Germline CDR1 and CDR2: MNHNS and SASEGT. The CDR3 is made up of 15 amino acids. CDR3 loop: CASSPSTGSNEKLFF. The DNA for the CDR3 is TGTGCCAGCAGTCCTTCTACTGGATCTAATGAAAAACTGTTTTTT.

This clonotype has ten or more counts. This chain joins TRBV27 and TRBJ2-1; TRBD2 matches at 9 bases. The CDR3 has 15 amino acids. Unmatched junction bases numbered 5, after V lost 3 bases and J lost 5 bases. Per the germline V gene, CDR1 is MNHEY and CDR2 is SMNVEV (reference sequence). CDR3 in DNA: TGTGCCAGCAGTTTCCTGGGCGGGAGGGACAATGAGCAGTTCTTC. It encodes CASSFLGGRDNEQFF.

The rearrangement joins TRBV7-6 to TRBJ2-3; tentative D call: TRBD2 (7 bases). Germline V gives CDR1 SGHVS, CDR2 FNYEAQ. The V end was cut by 5 bases, the J end by 8 bases, with 20 bases between. The length of the CDR3 is 15 residues. The CDR3 nucleotides are TGTGCCAGCAGCGGCGCGGGGGCGGGAGAGGGTACGCAGTATTTT. Its protein is CASSGAGAGEGTQYF.

The chain recombines TRBV9 with TRBJ1-2; 8 positions match TRBD1. Losses at the gene ends were 3 bases for V and 6 bases for J; bases not matched to a gene: 4. The V gene's germline CDR1 is SGDLS and CDR2 YYNGEE. The CDR3 consists of 13 residues. The CDR3 DNA reads as TGTGCCAGCAGCGGACAGGGGAGCGATGGCTACACCTTC. It encodes CASSGQGSDGYTF. Full variable domain (outside the CDR3, taken from reference TRBV9 and TRBJ1-2): DSGVTQTPKHLITATGQRVTLRCSPRSGDLSVYWYQQSLDQGLQFLIQYYNGEERAKGNILERFSAQQFPDLHSELNLSSLELGDSALYFCASSGQGSDGYTFGSGTRLTVV.

The chain has TRBV12-3 or TRBV12-4 and TRBJ2-7; D might be TRBD1 or TRBD2, each matching 6 bases. The CDR3 is 14 residues long. V lost 4 bases and J 6 bases, leaving 16 bases between the germline ends. The CDR3 loop reads CASSSLGGQFEQYF. CDR3 in DNA: TGTGCCAGCAGTTCTCTTGGGGGGCAGTTCGAGCAGTACTTC.